This T cell receptor beta chain was observed in a study of tumor-infiltrating lymphocytes in primary liver carcinoma. From 500 ng of total RNA, TCR beta-specific cDNA was reverse-transcribed using a constant-region primer. Researchers made the TCR beta libraries by running three nested multiplex PCR rounds with slightly modified ARM-PCR. Each of the first two PCR rounds ran approximately 9 cycles with TRBV1-TRBV30 forward and C-beta reverse primers. MiXCR was run by TCRdb on the multiplex PCR reads, yielding one entry per CDR3 protein. The sample consists of approximately 73,000 distinct CDR3 sequences, over 70% of them appearing once. Scientists recovered RNA and DNA together from approximately 20-30 mg of unsorted bulk tissue. The CDR3 extends over 14 amino acids. This clonotype is a singleton in its sample. Germline is not matched at one junction end, which may reflect a read error.

The sample was liver tumor tissue from sampling region 4. Subset described: tumor region T4, right-lateral pole. This receptor was identified in a woman aged 55-69 years with primary liver carcinoma and hepatitis B virus infection. The chain joins TRBV12-3 or TRBV12-4 to TRBJ1-3; no clear D gene. The CDR3 spells CANSLRGARSTIYF. CDR3 coding DNA: TGTGCCAACAGTTTACGAGGTGCTCGAAGCACCATATATTTT.